This TCR beta chain was recorded in a study of T cells in localized non-small cell lung cancer. Study-level points and caveats: There was an association of higher blood T cell density with longer overall survival. The study found T cell clonality highest in uninvolved adjacent lung, above tumor. Adjacent lung tissue had a median about 58 of the top 100 clones found in the tumor.

Method: immunoSEQ multiplex PCR; TCRdb's copy keeps in-frame clones and lacks some. Altogether tens of thousands of clones are present, around 84% being singletons, with the ten largest covering approximately 3.8%. As concerns this clone: Its specificity is not known.

This CDR3 comprises 16 residues. CDR1 MNHEY and CDR2 SVGAGI come from the germline V gene. V lost 2 bases to trimming and J lost 8 bases; unmatched junction nucleotides: 13. The chain is built from TRBV6-5 and TRBJ1-2; 8 bases are a match to TRBD1. The sequence came from a male donor at least 60 years old with stage III lung adenocarcinoma. Material: peripheral blood, obtained before any cancer treatment. The CDR3 here is CASSYGQGRNLRGYTF. Written as DNA, the CDR3 is TGTGCCAGCAGTTACGGACAGGGAAGGAACCTTAGAGGCTACACCTTC.